The 29 T cell receptor beta chains given below trace back to one sample, sequenced in a study of Ad26.COV2.S vaccination and SARS-CoV-2 variants. As to treatment: 15 to 20 received Ad26.COV2.S at low or high dose, single or two shots; about 5 received placebo; per-sample allocation not given. Samples analyzed were those drawn on day 63 after the first vaccine or placebo injection. The repertoire was sequenced with immunoSEQ multiplex PCR; TCRdb's copy has only in-frame clones and lacks some. The sample yields about 350,000 clones, about 85% seen once. Sample: peripheral blood, taken in a trial of Ad26.COV2.S vaccine versus placebo. The receptor set was obtained from a person between 18 and 65 years old who received the Ad26.COV2.S COVID-19 vaccine or a placebo.

The CDR3 region is CSVEVTRGYEQYF. The CDR3 DNA reads as TGCAGCGTTGAAGTCACACGGGGGTACGAGCAGTACTTC. This chain uses TRBV29-1 with TRBJ2-7; possible D gene TRBD2, 6 bases. CDR1 is SQVTM, CDR2 ANQGSEA, per germline. CDR3 length equals 13 residues. Trimming shortened V by 1 base and J by 4 bases, and 11 bases separated the two germline ends.

This chain connects TRBV28 to TRBJ2-1, with no clear D. Germline V gives CDR1 MDHEN, CDR2 SYDVKM. The CDR3 has 13 amino acids. Trimming cost V 5 bases and J 7 bases, with 12 bases left between them. DNA of the CDR3: TGTGCCAGCAGTCCCCTCGGTTGGAATGAGCAGTTCTTC. It is translated as CASSPLGWNEQFF. The variable domain in full, with the rest retrieved from reference TRBV28 and TRBJ2-1, is DVKVTQSSRYLVKRTGEKVFLECVQDMDHENMFWYRQDPGLGLRLIYFSYDVKMKEKGDIPEGYSVSREKKERFSLILESASTNQTSMYLCASSPLGWNEQFFGPGTRLTVL.

The genes are TRBV9 and TRBJ2-7; D is unresolved. From germline, CDR1 is SGDLS and CDR2 YYNGEE. Trimming pared 2 bases from V and 3 bases from J, leaving 12 bases between. CDR3 size: 14 residues. The CDR3 DNA sequence: TGTGCCAGCAGCGTTTACCAGGTGAACTACGAGCAGTACTTC. It codes for CASSVYQVNYEQYF.

The chain is built from TRBV27 and TRBJ2-4; TRBD2 might be the D (5 bases). This CDR3 spans 17 amino acids. V lost 5 bases, J lost 0 bases, and 17 bases lay in between. The germline V gene has CDR1 MNHEY and CDR2 SMNVEV (reference sequence). The CDR3 sequence: CASSRFSVPLAKNIQYF. For the CDR3, the DNA is TGTGCCAGCAGTCGCTTTAGCGTTCCATTAGCCAAAAACATTCAGTACTTC.

The chain employs TRBV7-8 and TRBJ1-5; 8 bases agree with TRBD1. The CDR3 consists of 16 residues. Germline V gene data show CDR1 as SGHVS and CDR2 as FQNEAQ. Trimming removed 2 bases from V and 5 bases from J; junction bases left unmatched: 8. Here the CDR3 DNA reads TGTGCCAGCAGCTTAACGACAGGACAGGGCTATCAGCCCCAGCATTTT. Amino acid sequence: CASSLTTGQGYQPQHF.

The V and J genes are TRBV11-2 and TRBJ2-5; 7 bases line up with TRBD1. Germline-derived CDR1 and CDR2 are SGHAT and FQNNGV. The J segment lost 3 bases and the V segment lost 5 bases, leaving 3 bases of the junction unmatched. The CDR3 spans 13 residues. The CDR3 sequence is CASSNGTEETQYF. CDR3 sequence (DNA): TGTGCCAGCAGCAACGGGACAGAAGAGACCCAGTACTTC.

J is TRBJ1-1 and V is TRBV12-3 or TRBV12-4; 8 bases fit TRBD1. This CDR3 comprises 13 residues. Trimming took 6 bases from V and 1 from J; bases not matched to a gene: 1. CDR3 region: CASSRGPNTEAFF. In nucleotides, the CDR3 is TGTGCCAGCAGCAGGGGGCCGAACACTGAAGCTTTCTTT.

The rearrangement joins TRBV2 to TRBJ2-5; D unresolved. This CDR3 spans 14 amino acids. Germline V lookup: CDR1 SNHLY, CDR2 FYNNEI. V lost 2 bases to trimming and J lost 5 bases, with 12 bases between them. The DNA for the CDR3 is TGTGCCAGCAGTGAATGGTCCGCCGTTGAGACCCAGTACTTC. Protein sequence: CASSEWSAVETQYF.

This chain connects TRBV4-1 to TRBJ2-5, with 7 positions matching TRBD1. This CDR3 comprises 15 residues. Germline trimming cut 1 base from V and 5 bases from J; bases unmatched to any gene: 7. The germline V gene has CDR1 MGHRA and CDR2 YSYEKL. The CDR3 loop reads CASSQGDRADETQYF. CDR3 nucleotides: TGCGCCAGCAGCCAAGGAGACAGGGCGGATGAGACCCAGTACTTC.

V gene TRBV27 combines with J gene TRBJ1-5; no firm D call. Germline V CDR1 and CDR2: MNHEY, SMNVEV (reference sequence). Trimming pared 3 bases from V and 0 bases from J, leaving 6 bases between. The CDR3 has 14 amino acids. This CDR3 reads CASSFLYSNQPQHF. The CDR3 nucleotides read TGTGCCAGCAGTTTTTTGTATAGCAATCAGCCCCAGCATTTT.

CDR3 bases: TGTGCCACCAGCAGAGAAGTAGACAATGAGCAGTTCTTC. It encodes CATSREVDNEQFF. The chain uses TRBV15 and TRBJ2-1; no firm D call. Germline values: CDR1 LNHNV, CDR2 YYDKDF (reference sequence). Trimming cost V 0 bases and J 5 bases, with 5 bases left between them. This CDR3 is 13 amino acids long.

V usage is TRBV11-3 and J usage is TRBJ2-2; no clear D. CDR3 size: 14 residues. In germline, CDR1 is SGHNT, CDR2 YENEEA. Deletions cut 0 bases from V and 3 bases from J, with 5 bases between. DNA of the CDR3: TGTGCCAGCAGCTTAGAGTTACACACCGGGGAGCTGTTTTTT. It codes for CASSLELHTGELFF.

This CDR3 reads CASSPNRMGNTEAFF. CDR3 in DNA: TGTGCCAGTTCCCCCAACCGGATGGGAAACACTGAAGCTTTCTTT. The chain couples TRBV19 to TRBJ1-1; no reliable D call. The V end lost 8 bases, the J end lost 2 bases, and 18 bases lay between the germline ends. CDR1 is LNHDA and CDR2 is SQIVND in the germline V gene (reference sequence). The CDR3 is 15 residues long. The full variable domain, rest sourced from reference TRBV19 and TRBJ1-1, is DGGITQSPKYLFRKEGQNVTLSCEQNLNHDAMYWYRQDPGQGLRLIYYSQIVNDFQKGDIAEGYSVSREKKESFPLTVTSAQKNPTAFYLCASSPNRMGNTEAFFGQGTRLTVV.

CDR3 DNA: TGTGCCAGCACCAAGGGACTGCTAACAATTGAAGCTTTCTTT. Its protein is CASTKGLLTIEAFF. V and J are TRBV2 and TRBJ1-1; a weak D match, TRBD1 (5 bases). V gave up 7 bases and J gave up 7 bases, with 19 bases separating them. The CDR3 extends over 14 amino acids. CDR1 SNHLY and CDR2 FYNNEI come from the germline V gene.

The chain employs TRBV5-8 and TRBJ2-3, with 10 nucleotides matching TRBD2. The CDR3 spans 16 residues. Germline V gene sequence: CDR1 SGHTS, CDR2 YDEGEE. The V segment lost 1 base and the J segment 4 bases; nucleotides outside the gene matches: 6. CDR3 protein: CASSLIVSGGADTQYF. In DNA form, the CDR3 reads TGTGCCAGCAGCTTGATTGTGAGCGGGGGGGCAGATACGCAGTATTTT.

The count of this clone is one. CDR3 in DNA: TGTGCCAGCAGCTCTAGCGGGAACCCCACAGATACGCAGTATTTT. Its protein product is CASSSSGNPTDTQYF. The chain joins TRBV7-2 to TRBJ2-3, with 9 bases aligning to TRBD2. V trimming: 4 bases; J trimming: 2 bases; junction bases outside the gene matches: 4. Germline CDR1 is SGHTA and CDR2 is FQGNSA. The CDR3 totals 15 residues. Based on the CDR3 plus reference TRBV7-2 and TRBJ2-3, the full variable domain is GAGVSQSPSNKVTEKGKDVELRCDPISGHTALYWYRQSLGQGLEFLIYFQGNSAPDKSGLPSDRFSAERTGGSVSTLTIQRTQQEDSAVYLCASSSSGNPTDTQYFGPGTRLTVL.

This clone was observed a few times. The rearrangement joins TRBV2 to TRBJ1-6; D not certain. Between the trimmed V and J ends, which lost 1 base and 10 bases, there was a span of 17 bases. Germline CDR1 reads SNHLY; CDR2 reads FYNNEI. The CDR3 runs to 16 residues. The CDR3 DNA is TGTGCCAGCAGTGAAGGAGGGCCAGGTTTGGGCTCACCCCTCCACTTT. It yields the protein CASSEGGPGLGSPLHF.

The J gene is TRBJ1-1, the V gene TRBV10-3, with TRBD1 matching over 10 bases. The J segment lost 10 bases and the V segment lost 4 bases, leaving 0 bases of the junction unmatched. The V gene's germline CDR1 is ENHRY and CDR2 SYGVKD. The CDR3 runs 11 residues. Written as DNA, the CDR3 is TGTGCCATCAGTGGGGACAGGGGAGCTTTCTTT. Amino acid sequence: CAISGDRGAFF.

CDR3 sequence: CASSVLAGGTNTGELFF. CDR3 in DNA: TGTGCCAGCAGTGTACTAGCGGGAGGCACGAACACCGGGGAGCTGTTTTTT. The chain couples TRBV2 to TRBJ2-2; TRBD2 agrees at 12 bases. CDR1 is SNHLY and CDR2 is FYNNEI in the germline V gene. The CDR3 covers 17 residues. V shed 4 bases and J 0 bases; nucleotides not matched to a gene: 3.

The chain is built from TRBV6-2 or TRBV6-3 and TRBJ2-5, with TRBD1 identical over 11 bases. Germline CDR1 is MNHEY and CDR2 is SVGEGT. V was pared by 5 bases and J by 5 bases, with 7 bases of the junction left unmatched. This CDR3 has 15 residues. The CDR3 DNA reads TGTGCCAGCAGTGGCGGACAGGGGGCGGGTGAGACCCAGTACTTC. Amino acids: CASSGGQGAGETQYF.

The CDR3 DNA sequence: TGTGCCAGCAGTTACGGGGGGCGCAATCAGCCCCAGCATTTT. It specifies CASSYGGRNQPQHF. The chain joins TRBV6-5 to TRBJ1-5; possibly TRBD1 for D (6 bases). Trimming removed 2 bases at V and 2 bases at J, with 7 bases between. This CDR3 spans 14 amino acids. CDR1 is MNHEY, CDR2 SVGAGI, per germline.

The V call is TRBV6-1, the J call TRBJ2-2; 11 nucleotides line up with TRBD2. Losses at the gene ends were 4 bases for V and 0 bases for J; bases not matched to a gene: 7. Germline lookup yields CDR1 MNHNS and CDR2 SASEGT. This CDR3 spans 18 amino acids. This CDR3 reads CASSVDRLAGPNTGELFF. The CDR3 coding sequence is TGTGCCAGCAGTGTGGATAGACTAGCGGGGCCGAACACCGGGGAGCTGTTTTTT.

This chain uses TRBV18 with TRBJ2-1; perhaps TRBD1 as D (7 bases). Germline loops: CDR1 KGHSH, CDR2 LQKENI. CDR3 length: 19 residues. Trimming removed 5 bases from V and 1 base from J, with 24 bases in between. The CDR3 bases are TGTGCCAGCTCAACCACTAGAGGGCAGGGGGGAATATCCTACAATGAGCAGTTCTTC. This gives the protein CASSTTRGQGGISYNEQFF.

V gene TRBV10-1 combines with J gene TRBJ2-5; D not certain. The V and J ends lost 0 bases and 3 bases respectively, with 11 bases between them. From germline, CDR1 is WNHNN and CDR2 SYGVQD (reference sequence). The CDR3 length is 15 residues. CDR3 protein: CASSESQATKETQYF. The CDR3 bases are TGCGCCAGCAGTGAGTCCCAGGCAACGAAAGAGACCCAGTACTTC.

The rearrangement joins TRBV9 to TRBJ2-1; D possibly corresponds to TRBD1 (5 bases). The CDR3 length is 14 residues. Trimming left V 0 bases short and J 2 bases short, with 6 bases between. Germline CDR1 is SGDLS and CDR2 is YYNGEE. The CDR3: CASSVEQAYNEQFF. The CDR3, as DNA: TGTGCCAGCAGCGTAGAACAGGCCTACAATGAGCAGTTCTTC.

The rearrangement joins TRBV4-3 to TRBJ2-2; no definite D call. Germline CDR1 and CDR2: LGHNA and YSLEER. Trimming took off 0 bases at V and 0 bases at J, with 11 bases between the two ends. The CDR3 consists of 17 residues. The CDR3 loop is CASSQDGPTPNTGELFF. CDR3 nucleotides: TGCGCCAGCAGCCAAGATGGTCCTACCCCGAACACCGGGGAGCTGTTTTTT.

The chain joins TRBV5-1 to TRBJ1-4; no definite D call. Germline CDR1 SGHRS, CDR2 YFSETQ. The CDR3 is 14 amino acids. V was shortened by 6 bases and J by 3 bases, with 12 bases between the two germline ends. The CDR3 nucleotides read TGCGCCAGCAACACCGGAGAGTCTAATGAAAAACTGTTTTTT. Protein product: CASNTGESNEKLFF.

The V call is TRBV19, the J call TRBJ2-1, with TRBD2 matching over 9 bases. V shed 0 bases, J shed 9 bases, and the junction held 6 bases outside the gene matches. From germline, CDR1 is LNHDA and CDR2 SQIVND (reference sequence). The CDR3 is 15 residues long. The CDR3 DNA sequence: TGTGCCAGTAGTATAGAGGCGGGAGGGCCTGGTGAGCAGTTCTTC. It is translated as CASSIEAGGPGEQFF.

The chain combines TRBV19 with TRBJ1-1, with D perhaps matching TRBD1 (5 bases). Trimming stripped 3 bases from V and 5 bases from J, with 10 bases between. CDR1 is LNHDA and CDR2 is SQIVND in the germline V gene (reference sequence). This CDR3 region has 13 residues. The CDR3 loop is CASSIQGKTEAFF. As DNA, the CDR3 is TGTGCCAGTAGTATTCAGGGAAAGACTGAAGCTTTCTTT.